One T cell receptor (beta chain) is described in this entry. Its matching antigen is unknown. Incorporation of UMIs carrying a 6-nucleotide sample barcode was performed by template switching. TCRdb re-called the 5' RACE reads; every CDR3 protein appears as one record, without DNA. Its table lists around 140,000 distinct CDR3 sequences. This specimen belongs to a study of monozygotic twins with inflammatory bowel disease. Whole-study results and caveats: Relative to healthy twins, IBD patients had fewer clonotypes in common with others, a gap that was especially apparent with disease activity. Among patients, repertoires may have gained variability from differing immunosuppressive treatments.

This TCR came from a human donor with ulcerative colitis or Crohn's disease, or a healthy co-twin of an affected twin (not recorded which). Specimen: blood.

The CDR3 is CATRWGSQETQYF. The V and J genes are TRBV27 and TRBJ2-5; the TCRdb call, TRBD1, lacks DNA for checking. The V gene's germline CDR1 is MNHEY and CDR2 SMNVEV (reference sequence). The CDR3 consists of 13 residues.